The clone carrying this T cell receptor (beta chain) was seen a handful of times. This record belongs to a study of human T cells and chemical hapten exposure. TCRdb called the RACE reads again in MiXCR, with one record for every CDR3 protein. The sample holds some 71,000 distinct CDR3 sequences, around 10% seen once. V gave up 0 bases and J gave up 6 bases, with 11 bases separating them. The V gene's germline CDR1 is SGHVS and CDR2 FNYEAQ. The CDR3 has 15 residues. As to time point: patch test 2, 6 weeks after DPC sensitization. Treatment reported: therapeutic diphenylcyclopropenone sensitization with weekly scalp DPC. Sequencing started from total RNA isolated from unfractionated whole blood.

This sequence was found in a woman between 45 and 65 years old with alopecia areata. Some clones in this sample may be carry-over from other donors' samples. J is TRBJ2-2 and V is TRBV7-6; a weak D match, TRBD2 (5 bases). The sample consisted of whole blood, taken in connection with sensitization to the hapten diphenylcyclopropenone (DPC). The CDR3 DNA reads as TGTGCCAGCAGCTTAGCCACTAGTTTCTCCGGGGAGCTGTTTTTT. It specifies CASSLATSFSGELFF.